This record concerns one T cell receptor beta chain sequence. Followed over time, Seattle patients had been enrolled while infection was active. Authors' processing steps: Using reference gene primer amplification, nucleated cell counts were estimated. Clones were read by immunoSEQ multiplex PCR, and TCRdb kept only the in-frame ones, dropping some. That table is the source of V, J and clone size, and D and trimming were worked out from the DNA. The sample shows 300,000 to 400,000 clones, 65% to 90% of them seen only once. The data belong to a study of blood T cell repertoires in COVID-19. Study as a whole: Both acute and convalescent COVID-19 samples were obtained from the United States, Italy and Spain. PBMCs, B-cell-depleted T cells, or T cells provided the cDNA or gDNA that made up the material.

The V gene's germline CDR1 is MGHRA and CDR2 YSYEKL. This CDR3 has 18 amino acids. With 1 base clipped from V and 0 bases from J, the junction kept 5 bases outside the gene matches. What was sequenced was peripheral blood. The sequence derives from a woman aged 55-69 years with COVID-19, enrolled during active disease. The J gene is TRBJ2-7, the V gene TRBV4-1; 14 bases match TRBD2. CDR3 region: CASSQGTSGGLYSYEQYF. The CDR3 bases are TGCGCCAGCAGCCAAGGGACTAGCGGGGGGCTATACTCCTACGAGCAGTACTTC.